This T cell receptor (beta chain) was sequenced during a study of blood T cells in healthy people across ages. Study-level findings and limits: TCR beta diversity was tightly associated with the proportion of naive T cells.

On this clonotype: Its antigen is not identified. At one end, the junction sequence differs from germline, possibly due to a read error.

Primed by a sample-barcoded 5' primer and a J-beta primer mix, a second PCR proceeded for about 6 to 11 cycles. TCRdb reprocessed the 5' RACE reads via MiXCR and lists one record per CDR3 protein. The sample carries over 600,000 distinct CDR3 sequences, around half recorded once. Donors were systemically healthy Caucasian individuals from Russia aged 6 to 90 years. The sample, about 9.2 milliliters of peripheral blood, was drawn from each donor. Extractions gave at least 5.5 micrograms of total RNA per sample. Input material: blood. This receptor was identified in an elderly man in good health.

The chain's CDR3 is CASSLSWWVCHTSSHEQYF. CDR3 nucleotides: TGTGCCAGCAGCTTAAGTTGGTGGGTGTGCCATACGAGCTCCCACGAGCAGTACTTC. V is TRBV7-3 and J is TRBJ2-7; D call uncertain. This CDR3 comprises 19 residues. The germline CDR1 and CDR2 sequences are SGHTA and FQGTGA.